What follows are 14 T cell receptor beta chains derived from one specimen sequenced in a study of shared clonotypes between healthy human individuals. Measured with immunoSEQ multiplex PCR; TCRdb has only the in-frame clones, and not every one. This table has 1.4 million to 1.5 million clones, 96% appearing once. The sequencing input was naive CD4+ T cells sorted from blood. As for subset: CD45RA+ positively selected. The receptor set was obtained from a man under 40 in good health.

CDR3 nucleotide sequence: TGCGCCAGCAGCTTTGGTCTAGCGGATCACAATGAGCAGTTCTTC. It yields the protein CASSFGLADHNEQFF. J is TRBJ2-1 and V is TRBV5-1; 7 nucleotides line up with TRBD2. The CDR3 loop spans 15 amino acids. Looked up from germline, CDR1 is SGHRS and CDR2 is YFSETQ. The V and J ends lost 2 bases and 5 bases, in that order; junction bases with no gene match: 7.

The V call is TRBV5-6, the J call TRBJ1-3; D is unresolved. Trimming took 1 base from V and 3 from J, leaving 20 bases between them. Looked up from germline, CDR1 is SGHDT and CDR2 is YYEEEE. The CDR3 covers 18 residues. The CDR3 coding sequence is TGTGCCAGCAGCTTGTTAGGACTGGGTAGTCGGCGTGGAAACACCATATATTTT. Its protein product is CASSLLGLGSRRGNTIYF.

V gene TRBV2 combines with J gene TRBJ1-1, with D perhaps matching TRBD1 (5 bases). V was cut by 0 bases and J by 4 bases, with 15 bases left in between. In germline, CDR1 is SNHLY, CDR2 FYNNEI. The CDR3 has 16 residues. The CDR3 sequence is CASSEAGAGFTTEAFF. The DNA for the CDR3 is TGTGCCAGCAGTGAAGCCGGTGCAGGGTTCACCACTGAAGCTTTCTTT.

The rearrangement uses TRBV28 and TRBJ2-7; 9 nucleotides line up with TRBD2. The CDR3 sequence is 15 residues long. CDR1 and CDR2 (germline): MDHEN, SYDVKM. The junction had 6 bases not matched to a gene; V was cut back by 3 bases and J by 3 bases. The CDR3 DNA is TGTGCCAGCAGTTTGAGTAGCGGGAGACTCTACGAGCAGTACTTC. Translation: CASSLSSGRLYEQYF.

The chain is built from TRBV5-5 and TRBJ2-5; D possibly corresponds to TRBD1 (6 bases). From germline, CDR1 is SGHKS and CDR2 YYEKEE (reference sequence). CDR3 size: 14 residues. Trimming took 7 bases from V and 5 from J, leaving 18 bases between them. The CDR3 nucleotides read TGTGCCAGCGGGGCGATCTGGGGGCGGGAGACCCAGTACTTC. This codes for CASGAIWGRETQYF.

The chain couples TRBV28 to TRBJ2-3; possible D gene TRBD1, 6 bases. The CDR3 runs to 17 residues. CDR1 is MDHEN, CDR2 SYDVKM, per germline. The V end lost 4 bases, the J end lost 1 base, and 18 bases lay between the germline ends. DNA for the CDR3: TGTGCCAGCAGTTCCATGGGACAATGGGGCCGCACAGATACGCAGTATTTT. It encodes CASSSMGQWGRTDTQYF.

The chain uses TRBV7-8 and TRBJ2-6; D call uncertain. Per the germline V gene, CDR1 is SGHVS and CDR2 is FQNEAQ. Trimming pared 1 base from V and 0 bases from J, leaving 4 bases between. CDR3 length: 15 amino acids. The CDR3 loop reads CASSLGSSGANVLTF. Here the CDR3 DNA reads TGTGCCAGCAGCTTAGGGAGCTCTGGGGCCAACGTCCTGACTTTC.

The chain combines TRBV11-2 with TRBJ1-1, with no clear D. Germline CDR1 is SGHAT and CDR2 is FQNNGV. Between the trimmed V and J ends, which lost 2 bases and 1 base, there was a span of 8 bases. The CDR3 is 14 residues long. CDR3 bases: TGTGCCAGCAGCTTAAGTCTCGCGAACACTGAAGCTTTCTTT. Its translation: CASSLSLANTEAFF.

This chain joins TRBV18 and TRBJ2-1, with 10 bases fitting TRBD2. The CDR3 runs to 15 residues. Germline values: CDR1 KGHSH, CDR2 LQKENI. With V trimmed by 5 bases and J by 7 bases, 8 bases remained unmatched. CDR3 sequence reads: CASSTTGTSVNEQFF. Here the CDR3 DNA reads TGTGCCAGCTCAACAACCGGGACTAGCGTTAATGAGCAGTTCTTC.

Worth noting for this clone: Different DNA sequences within this sample yield the same CDR3. CDR3 nucleotides: TGCGCCAGCAGCTTAAGCGGGGGGCAAGAGACCCAGTACTTC. It encodes CASSLSGGQETQYF. This rearrangement joins TRBV5-1 to TRBJ2-5; 9 nucleotides match TRBD2. The CDR3 runs to 14 residues. Germline V CDR1 and CDR2: SGHRS, YFSETQ. Germline trimming cut 2 bases from V and 2 bases from J; bases unmatched to any gene: 1.

This chain uses TRBV13 with TRBJ2-2, with 8 bases aligning to TRBD2. The CDR3 totals 15 residues. V lost 2 bases and J lost 4; bases outside the gene matches: 3. Germline lookup yields CDR1 PRHDT and CDR2 FYEKMQ (reference sequence). DNA for the CDR3: TGTGCCAGCAGCTTACTAGCGGGCCGCACCGGGGAGCTGTTTTTT. Translation: CASSLLAGRTGELFF.

The chain joins TRBV28 to TRBJ2-1; 11 bases map to TRBD2. The V gene end was trimmed by 7 bases and the J gene end by 7 bases; junction bases not matched to a gene: 6. Looked up from germline, CDR1 is MDHEN and CDR2 is SYDVKM. The CDR3 sequence is 14 residues long. CDR3 DNA sequence: TGTGCCAGCACCCTAGCGGGAGGCCTAAATGAGCAGTTCTTC. The encoded protein is CASTLAGGLNEQFF.

V gene TRBV5-1 combines with J gene TRBJ2-2, with 10 bases fitting TRBD2. The CDR3 sequence is 19 residues long. Looked up from germline, CDR1 is SGHRS and CDR2 is YFSETQ. The ends lost 4 bases at V and 1 base at J; junction bases unmatched: 13. The CDR3 DNA reads TGCGCCAGCAGCCCCCGGGCTAGCGGGAGAGGAGGGAACACCGGGGAGCTGTTTTTT. Its protein is CASSPRASGRGGNTGELFF.

The genes are TRBV6-5 and TRBJ2-1; D is perhaps TRBD1 (6 bases). In germline, CDR1 is MNHEY, CDR2 SVGAGI. The CDR3 totals 14 residues. V was trimmed by 2 bases and J by 4 bases, leaving 9 bases between them. CDR3 sequence reads: CASSYLRGYNEQFF. The CDR3 DNA sequence: TGTGCCAGCAGTTACCTCAGGGGATACAATGAGCAGTTCTTC.